The clone carrying this T cell receptor beta chain was found a few times. The target antigen is unknown. The data stem from a study of T-cell reconstitution after alpha-beta-depleted transplantation in children. Trimming removed 4 bases from V and 4 bases from J, with 17 bases in between. Germline loops: CDR1 SGHRS, CDR2 YFSETQ. This CDR3 is built from 15 residues. Study results and limitations: About two months after transplant, alpha-beta T cells reportedly came from several hundred expanded graft clones. The authors attributed T-cell counts and diversity one year after transplant mostly to newly produced T cells.

Unique molecular identifiers were used in preparing the TCRbeta library. TCRdb used MiXCR to reprocess the PCR reads, holding one entry per CDR3 protein. The data show around 300,000 distinct CDR3 sequences, with approximately 23% seen just once and over 9.5% held by the top ten. This clonotype originated in a male patient between 10 and 17 years old who had a stem cell transplant for acute lymphoblastic leukemia, so the T cells may come from the graft donor. Sequencing used PBMCs, mostly from graft donor cells, obtained 180 days after TCRalphabeta/CD19-depleted stem cell transplant. The J gene is TRBJ1-2, the V gene TRBV5-1, with D maybe TRBD1 (5 bases). CDR3 sequence (DNA): TGCGCCAGCAGCCCGTCGCGACAGAGCGCCTATGGCTACACCTTC. Residues: CASSPSRQSAYGYTF.